Following are 15 T cell receptor beta chains from one sample sequenced in a study of radiotherapy plus CTLA-4 blockade in lung cancer. This table comes from immunoSEQ multiplex PCR, and its TCRdb copy is limited to in-frame clones, with some not included. Here the sample spans about 28,000 clones, about four fifths being singletons. This specimen consisted of peripheral blood, obtained from a patient treated with radiotherapy plus ipilimumab. Receptor source: a human donor with non-small cell lung cancer that progressed on radiotherapy plus ipilimumab.

The gene calls are TRBV19 and TRBJ1-5, with TRBD1 matching over 9 bases. V shed 3 bases, J shed 2 bases, and the junction held 5 bases outside the gene matches. The CDR3 is 16 residues long. The germline CDR1 and CDR2 sequences are LNHDA and SQIVND (reference sequence). CDR3 protein: CASSMDRGDGNQPQHF. The CDR3 DNA is TGTGCCAGTAGTATGGACAGGGGAGATGGCAATCAGCCCCAGCATTTT.

The rearrangement links TRBV7-9 to TRBJ1-2, with D possibly TRBD1 on 5 matching bases. Germline-derived CDR1 and CDR2 are SEHNR and FQNEAQ (reference sequence). The CDR3 totals 15 residues. V dropped 5 bases and J dropped 6 bases, with 19 bases sitting between them. The CDR3, as DNA: TGTGCCAGCAGCACCCCCGGCGGGGGGAATGATGGCTACACCTTC. Its protein product is CASSTPGGGNDGYTF.

V gene TRBV6-6 combines with J gene TRBJ2-1; D is possibly TRBD1 (5 bases). V dropped 3 bases and J dropped 2 bases, with 8 bases sitting between them. The CDR3 loop spans 14 amino acids. Looked up from germline, CDR1 is MNHNY and CDR2 is SVGAGI (reference sequence). The CDR3 spells CASSYGAAYNEQFF. CDR3 bases: TGTGCCAGCAGTTATGGGGCGGCCTACAATGAGCAGTTCTTC.

The chain joins TRBV9 to TRBJ1-3, with 11 nucleotides matching TRBD1. Germline loops: CDR1 SGDLS, CDR2 YYNGEE. Unmatched junction bases numbered 8, after V lost 3 bases and J lost 0 bases. The CDR3 has 18 residues. CDR3 coding DNA: TGTGCCAGCAGCGCAGCCGGGACAGGGGGACTCTCTGGAAACACCATATATTTT. This sequence encodes CASSAAGTGGLSGNTIYF.

This chain joins TRBV6-5 and TRBJ1-3, with 8 bases fitting TRBD1. The CDR3 contains 16 residues. After removal of 2 bases from V and 3 bases from J, the junction contained 6 bases not matched to a gene. Germline V CDR1 and CDR2: MNHEY, SVGAGI. Written as DNA, the CDR3 is TGTGCCAGCAGTTACCAGGGGACAGGTATTGGAAACACCATATATTTT. Translation: CASSYQGTGIGNTIYF.

This clone is a singleton in its sample. This chain connects TRBV5-4 to TRBJ2-1; TRBD2 agrees at 15 bases. V trimming: 1 base; J trimming: 4 bases; junction bases outside the gene matches: 9. The CDR3 covers 19 residues. The V gene's germline CDR1 is SGHNT and CDR2 YYREEE (reference sequence). The CDR3 is CASSLPGTSGGIQYNEQFF. DNA of the CDR3: TGTGCCAGCAGCTTGCCCGGGACTAGCGGGGGGATTCAGTACAATGAGCAGTTCTTC.

CDR3 protein: CASRTGSSYEQYF. CDR3 in DNA: TGCGCCAGCAGGACGGGTAGCTCCTACGAGCAGTACTTC. The chain links TRBV5-1 to TRBJ2-7; D gene ambiguous. The CDR3 is 13 residues long. The V and J ends lost 5 bases and 0 bases respectively, with 9 bases between them. CDR1 SGHRS and CDR2 YFSETQ come from the germline V gene. Variable domain in full (rest from reference TRBV5-1 and TRBJ2-7): KAGVTQTPRYLIKTRGQQVTLSCSPISGHRSVSWYQQTPGQGLQFLFEYFSETQRNKGNFPGRFSGRQFSNSRSEMNVSTLELGDSALYLCASRTGSSYEQYFGPGTRLTVT.

The chain has TRBV5-1 and TRBJ2-5; 9 nucleotides line up with TRBD1. The CDR3 runs 17 residues. Germline loops: CDR1 SGHRS, CDR2 YFSETQ. With V trimmed by 2 bases and J by 0 bases, 8 bases remained unmatched. The CDR3 loop reads CASSLGTGYMYQETQYF. DNA for the CDR3: TGCGCCAGCAGCTTAGGGACAGGGTATATGTACCAAGAGACCCAGTACTTC.

In this sample, this clone turned up a few times. This chain connects TRBV27 to TRBJ1-1, with a tentative D call TRBD1 (5 bases). This CDR3 region has 13 residues. Trimming took 3 bases from V and 3 from J, leaving 8 bases between them. Germline assignment: CDR1 MNHEY and CDR2 SMNVEV (reference sequence). For the CDR3, the DNA is TGTGCCAGCAGTTTGACAGAATACACTGAAGCTTTCTTT. Encoded protein: CASSLTEYTEAFF.

This clone appeared a single time. V and J are TRBV19 and TRBJ1-2; 7 bases line up with TRBD1. The CDR3 runs to 17 residues. The J segment lost 0 bases and the V segment lost 1 base, leaving 8 bases of the junction unmatched. CDR1 is LNHDA and CDR2 is SQIVND in the germline V gene (reference sequence). This CDR3 reads CASSIARGQSPNYGYTF. The DNA for the CDR3 is TGTGCCAGTAGTATAGCGAGGGGACAGTCACCTAACTATGGCTACACCTTC.

DNA of the CDR3: TGCGCCAGCAGCCCACAGGGGGGCTCCTACGAGCAGTACTTC. The encoded protein is CASSPQGGSYEQYF. The rearrangement links TRBV4-1 to TRBJ2-7, with 8 bases lining up with TRBD1. Germline V gene lookup returns CDR1 MGHRA and CDR2 YSYEKL. CDR3 length: 14 amino acids. Trimming at V came to 4 bases and at J to 0 bases, leaving 2 bases not matched to a gene.

As concerns this clone: One end of the junction is discordant with germline, which a read error may explain. The chain uses TRBV18 and TRBJ2-2; D might be TRBD1 (6 bases). Germline CDR1 is KGHSH and CDR2 is LQKENI. The CDR3 spans 13 residues. CDR3 DNA sequence: TGTGCCAGCTCACTCCGGGACACCGGGGTGCTGTTTTTT. Translated, it gives CASSLRDTGVLFF.

The chain joins TRBV7-9 to TRBJ2-7; 8 nucleotides align to TRBD2. V was clipped by 3 bases and J by 4 bases; unmatched bases: 8. CDR3 length: 15 amino acids. The germline V gene encodes CDR1 SEHNR and CDR2 FQNEAQ (reference sequence). CDR3 nucleotide sequence: TGTGCCAGCAGCTTGGTAGCGGGAAAGGTTTACGAGCAGTACTTC. The encoded protein is CASSLVAGKVYEQYF.

The J gene is TRBJ1-1, the V gene TRBV30, with TRBD1 as a possible D gene (5 bases). This CDR3 has 14 amino acids. CDR1 and CDR2 (germline): GTSNPN, SVGIG (reference sequence). V lost 2 bases and J 3 bases, leaving 13 bases between the germline ends. Here the CDR3 reads CAWSTGRDYTEAFF. DNA of the CDR3: TGTGCCTGGAGTACGGGCAGGGATTACACTGAAGCTTTCTTT.

The chain uses TRBV18 and TRBJ1-1; D is unclear. The V gene lost 2 bases and the J gene lost 0 bases, with 4 bases spanning the gap. The CDR3 totals 13 residues. Germline CDR1 and CDR2: KGHSH and LQKENI. CDR3 sequence (DNA): TGTGCCAGCTCACCATACATGAACACTGAAGCTTTCTTT. Its protein product is CASSPYMNTEAFF. Full variable domain (rest looked up from reference TRBV18 and TRBJ1-1): NAGVMQNPRHLVRRRGQEARLRCSPMKGHSHVYWYRQLPEEGLKFMVYLQKENIIDESGMPKERFSAEFPKEGPSILRIQQVVRGDSAAYFCASSPYMNTEAFFGQGTRLTVV.